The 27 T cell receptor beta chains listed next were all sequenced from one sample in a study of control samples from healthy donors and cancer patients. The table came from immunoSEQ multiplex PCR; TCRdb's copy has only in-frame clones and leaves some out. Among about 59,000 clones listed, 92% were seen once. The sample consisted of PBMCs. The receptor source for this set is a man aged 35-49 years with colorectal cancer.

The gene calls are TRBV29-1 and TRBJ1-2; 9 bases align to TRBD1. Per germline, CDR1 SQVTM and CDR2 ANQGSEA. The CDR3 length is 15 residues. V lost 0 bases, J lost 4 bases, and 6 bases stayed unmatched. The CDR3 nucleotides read TGCAGCGTTGAAGAGGACAGGGGCCTGATCTATGGCTACACCTTC. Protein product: CSVEEDRGLIYGYTF.

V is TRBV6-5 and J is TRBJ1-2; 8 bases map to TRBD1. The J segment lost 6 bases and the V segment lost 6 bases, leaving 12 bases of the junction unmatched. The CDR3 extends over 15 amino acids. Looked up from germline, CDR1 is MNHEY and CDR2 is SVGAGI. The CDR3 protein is CASRSDRGRGDGYTF. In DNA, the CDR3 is TGTGCCAGCAGGTCTGACAGGGGCCGAGGTGATGGCTACACCTTC.

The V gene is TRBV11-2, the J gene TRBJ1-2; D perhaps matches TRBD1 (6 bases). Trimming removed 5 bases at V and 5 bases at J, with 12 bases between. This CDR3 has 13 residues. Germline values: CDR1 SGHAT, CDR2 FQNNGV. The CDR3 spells CASSPIRGYGYTF. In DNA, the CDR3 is TGTGCCAGCAGCCCGATCAGGGGATATGGCTACACCTTC.

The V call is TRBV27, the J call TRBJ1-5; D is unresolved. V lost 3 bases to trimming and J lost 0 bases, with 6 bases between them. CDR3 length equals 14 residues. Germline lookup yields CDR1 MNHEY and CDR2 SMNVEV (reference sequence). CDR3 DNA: TGTGCCAGCAGTTTGAGGGATAGCAATCAGCCCCAGCATTTT. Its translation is CASSLRDSNQPQHF.

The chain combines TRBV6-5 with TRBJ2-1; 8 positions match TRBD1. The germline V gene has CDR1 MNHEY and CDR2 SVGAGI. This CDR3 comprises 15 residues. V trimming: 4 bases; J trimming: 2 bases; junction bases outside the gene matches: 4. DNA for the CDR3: TGTGCCAGCAGTTTCAGGGGGCTCACCTACAATGAGCAGTTCTTC. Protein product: CASSFRGLTYNEQFF.

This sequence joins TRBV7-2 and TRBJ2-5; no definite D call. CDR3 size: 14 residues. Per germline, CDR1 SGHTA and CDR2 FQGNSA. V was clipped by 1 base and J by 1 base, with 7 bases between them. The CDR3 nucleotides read TGTGCCAGCAGCTTAGGGGCAGCCCAAGAGACCCAGTACTTC. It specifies CASSLGAAQETQYF.

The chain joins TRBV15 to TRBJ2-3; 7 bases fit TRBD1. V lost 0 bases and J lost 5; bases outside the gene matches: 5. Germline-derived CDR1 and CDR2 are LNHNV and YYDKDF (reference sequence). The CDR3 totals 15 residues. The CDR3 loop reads CATSRDAGGRDTQYF. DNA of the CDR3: TGTGCCACCAGCAGAGATGCAGGGGGTAGAGATACGCAGTATTTT.

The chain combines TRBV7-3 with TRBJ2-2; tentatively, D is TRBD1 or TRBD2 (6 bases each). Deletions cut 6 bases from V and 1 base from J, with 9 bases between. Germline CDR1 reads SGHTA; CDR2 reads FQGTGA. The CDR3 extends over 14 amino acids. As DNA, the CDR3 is TGTGCCAGCAGAAAGGGGGGGAACACCGGGGAGCTGTTTTTT. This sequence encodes CASRKGGNTGELFF.

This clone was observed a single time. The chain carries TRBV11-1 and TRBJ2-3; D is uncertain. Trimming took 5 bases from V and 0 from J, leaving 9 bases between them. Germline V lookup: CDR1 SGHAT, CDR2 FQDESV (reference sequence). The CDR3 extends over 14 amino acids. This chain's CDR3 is CASSPDPSTDTQYF. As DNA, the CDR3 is TGTGCCAGCAGCCCCGACCCTAGCACAGATACGCAGTATTTT.

CDR3 DNA sequence: TGTGCCAGCAGTATTTCACAGGGGAACTATGGCTACACCTTC. Translating gives CASSISQGNYGYTF. The rearrangement uses TRBV25-1 and TRBJ1-2; 7 bases line up with TRBD1. The CDR3 runs 14 residues. The germline gives CDR1 MGHDK, CDR2 SYGVNS. V gave up 5 bases and J gave up 2 bases; unmatched junction bases: 5.

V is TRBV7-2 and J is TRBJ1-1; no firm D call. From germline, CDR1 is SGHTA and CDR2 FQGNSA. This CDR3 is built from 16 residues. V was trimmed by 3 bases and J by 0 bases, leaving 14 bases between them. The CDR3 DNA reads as TGTGCCAGCAGCTTCGTCGGACGGGCGGTGAACACTGAAGCTTTCTTT. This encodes CASSFVGRAVNTEAFF. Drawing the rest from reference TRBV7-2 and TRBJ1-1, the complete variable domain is GAGVSQSPSNKVTEKGKDVELRCDPISGHTALYWYRQSLGQGLEFLIYFQGNSAPDKSGLPSDRFSAERTGGSVSTLTIQRTQQEDSAVYLCASSFVGRAVNTEAFFGQGTRLTVV.

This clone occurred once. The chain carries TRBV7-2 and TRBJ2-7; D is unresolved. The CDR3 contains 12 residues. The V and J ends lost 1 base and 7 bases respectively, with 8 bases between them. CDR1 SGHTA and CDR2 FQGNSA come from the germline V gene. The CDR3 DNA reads TGTGCCAGCAGCTTAGGGGTTGGTGAGCAGTACTTC. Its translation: CASSLGVGEQYF.

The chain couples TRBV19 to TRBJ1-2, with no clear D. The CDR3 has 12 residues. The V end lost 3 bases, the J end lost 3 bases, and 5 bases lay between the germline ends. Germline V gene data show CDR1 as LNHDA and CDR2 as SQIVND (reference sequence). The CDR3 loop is CASSITDYGYTF. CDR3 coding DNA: TGTGCCAGTAGTATCACAGACTATGGCTACACCTTC.

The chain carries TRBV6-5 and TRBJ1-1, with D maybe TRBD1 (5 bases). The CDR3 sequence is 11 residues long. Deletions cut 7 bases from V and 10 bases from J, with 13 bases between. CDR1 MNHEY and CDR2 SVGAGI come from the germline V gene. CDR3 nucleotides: TGTGCCAGCATAGAGGGGAGAGTAGCTTTCTTT. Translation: CASIEGRVAFF.

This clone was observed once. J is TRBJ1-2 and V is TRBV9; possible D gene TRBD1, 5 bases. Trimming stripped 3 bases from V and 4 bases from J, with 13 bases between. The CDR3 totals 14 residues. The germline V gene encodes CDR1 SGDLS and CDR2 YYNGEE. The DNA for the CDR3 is TGTGCCAGCAGCGACGGGGTGGGACCCTATGGCTACACCTTC. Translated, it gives CASSDGVGPYGYTF.

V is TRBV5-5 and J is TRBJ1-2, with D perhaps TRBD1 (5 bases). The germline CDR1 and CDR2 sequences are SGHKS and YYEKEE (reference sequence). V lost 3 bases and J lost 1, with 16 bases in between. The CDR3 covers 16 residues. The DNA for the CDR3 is TGTGCCAGCAGCTCTCAGACAGACCCGATTAACTATGGCTACACCTTC. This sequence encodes CASSSQTDPINYGYTF.

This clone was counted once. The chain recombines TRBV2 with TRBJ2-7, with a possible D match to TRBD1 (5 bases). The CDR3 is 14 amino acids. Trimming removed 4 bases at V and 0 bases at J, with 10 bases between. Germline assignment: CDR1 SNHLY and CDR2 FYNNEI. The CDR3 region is CASSVQGSSYEQYF. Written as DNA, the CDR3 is TGTGCCAGCAGTGTGCAGGGCAGCTCCTACGAGCAGTACTTC.

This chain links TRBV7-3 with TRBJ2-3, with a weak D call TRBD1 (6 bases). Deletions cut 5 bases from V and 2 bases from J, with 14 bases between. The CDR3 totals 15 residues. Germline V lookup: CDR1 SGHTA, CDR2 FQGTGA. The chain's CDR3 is CASSQTGETTDTQYF. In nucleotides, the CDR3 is TGTGCCAGCAGCCAGACAGGCGAGACCACAGATACGCAGTATTTT.

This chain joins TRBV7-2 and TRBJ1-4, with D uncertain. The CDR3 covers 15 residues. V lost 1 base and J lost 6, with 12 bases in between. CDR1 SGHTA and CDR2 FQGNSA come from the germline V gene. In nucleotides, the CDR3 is TGTGCCAGCAGCTTAGGGACGCTACGGGATGAAAAACTGTTTTTT. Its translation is CASSLGTLRDEKLFF.

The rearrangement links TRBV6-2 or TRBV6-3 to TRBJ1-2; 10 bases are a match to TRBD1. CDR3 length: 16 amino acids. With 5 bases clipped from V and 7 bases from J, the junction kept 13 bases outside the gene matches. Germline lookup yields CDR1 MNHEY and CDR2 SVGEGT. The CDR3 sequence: CASSTSWDRGRSGYTF. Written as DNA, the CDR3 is TGTGCCAGCAGTACGAGCTGGGACAGGGGACGGTCTGGCTACACCTTC.

This CDR3 reads CASSDASGTGRTEAFF. CDR3 bases: TGCGCCAGCAGTGATGCCTCCGGGACAGGACGCACTGAAGCTTTCTTT. The rearrangement joins TRBV10-1 to TRBJ1-1, with 8 bases aligning to TRBD1. V shed 3 bases and J 4 bases; nucleotides not matched to a gene: 10. The CDR3 contains 16 residues. Germline loops: CDR1 WNHNN, CDR2 SYGVQD (reference sequence).

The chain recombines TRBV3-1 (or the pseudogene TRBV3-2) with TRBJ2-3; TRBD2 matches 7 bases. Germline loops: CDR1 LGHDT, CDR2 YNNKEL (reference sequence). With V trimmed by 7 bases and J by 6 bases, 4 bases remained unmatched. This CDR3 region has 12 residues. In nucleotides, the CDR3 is TGTGCCAGCACACACGGGGGGGATACGCAGTATTTT. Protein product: CASTHGGDTQYF.

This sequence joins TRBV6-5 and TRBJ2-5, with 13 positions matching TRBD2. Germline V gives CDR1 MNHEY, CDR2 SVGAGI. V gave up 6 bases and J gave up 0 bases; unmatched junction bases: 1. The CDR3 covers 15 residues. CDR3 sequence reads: CASRGTSGDQETQYF. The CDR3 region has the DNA TGTGCCAGCAGGGGGACTAGCGGGGACCAAGAGACCCAGTACTTC.

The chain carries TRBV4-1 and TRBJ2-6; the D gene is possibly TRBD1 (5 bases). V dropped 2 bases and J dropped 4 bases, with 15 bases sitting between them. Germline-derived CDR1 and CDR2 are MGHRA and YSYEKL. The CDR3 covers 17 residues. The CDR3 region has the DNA TGCGCCAGCAGCCAACCGACCAGGGTTTCCGGGGCCAACGTCCTGACTTTC. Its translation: CASSQPTRVSGANVLTF.

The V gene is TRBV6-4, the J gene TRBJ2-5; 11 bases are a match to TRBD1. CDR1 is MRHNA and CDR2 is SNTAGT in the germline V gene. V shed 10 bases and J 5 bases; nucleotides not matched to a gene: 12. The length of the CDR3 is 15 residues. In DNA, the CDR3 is TGTGCCACCCCCGGGACAGGGGGACGGGGGGAGACCCAGTACTTC. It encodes CATPGTGGRGETQYF.

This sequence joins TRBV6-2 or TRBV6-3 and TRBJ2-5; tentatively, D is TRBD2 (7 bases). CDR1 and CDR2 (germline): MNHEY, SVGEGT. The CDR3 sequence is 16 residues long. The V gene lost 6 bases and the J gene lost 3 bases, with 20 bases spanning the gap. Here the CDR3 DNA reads TGTGCCAGCAGCCAAGGTGCAGGGGCGGGGGAAGAGACCCAGTACTTC. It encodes CASSQGAGAGEETQYF.

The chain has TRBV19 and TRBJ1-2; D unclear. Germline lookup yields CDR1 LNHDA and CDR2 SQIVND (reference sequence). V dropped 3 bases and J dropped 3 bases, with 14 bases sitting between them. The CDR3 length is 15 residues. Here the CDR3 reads CASSMPPVTDYGYTF. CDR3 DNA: TGTGCCAGTAGTATGCCCCCTGTGACCGACTATGGCTACACCTTC. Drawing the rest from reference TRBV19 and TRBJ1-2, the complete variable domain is DGGITQSPKYLFRKEGQNVTLSCEQNLNHDAMYWYRQDPGQGLRLIYYSQIVNDFQKGDIAEGYSVSREKKESFPLTVTSAQKNPTAFYLCASSMPPVTDYGYTFGSGTRLTVV.